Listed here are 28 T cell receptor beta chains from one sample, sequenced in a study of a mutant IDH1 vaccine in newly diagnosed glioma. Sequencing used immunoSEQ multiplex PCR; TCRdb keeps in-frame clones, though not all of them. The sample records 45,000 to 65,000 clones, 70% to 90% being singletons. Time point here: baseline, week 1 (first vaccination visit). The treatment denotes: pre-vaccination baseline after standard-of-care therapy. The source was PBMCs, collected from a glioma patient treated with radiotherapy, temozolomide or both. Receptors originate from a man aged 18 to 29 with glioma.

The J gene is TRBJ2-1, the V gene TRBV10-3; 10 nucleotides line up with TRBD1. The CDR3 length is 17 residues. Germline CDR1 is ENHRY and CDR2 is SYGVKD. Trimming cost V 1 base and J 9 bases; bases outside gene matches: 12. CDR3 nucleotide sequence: TGTGCCATCAGTGAGTGGGGGGGACAGGGGCGCGGGGTTGAGCAGTTCTTC. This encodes CAISEWGGQGRGVEQFF.

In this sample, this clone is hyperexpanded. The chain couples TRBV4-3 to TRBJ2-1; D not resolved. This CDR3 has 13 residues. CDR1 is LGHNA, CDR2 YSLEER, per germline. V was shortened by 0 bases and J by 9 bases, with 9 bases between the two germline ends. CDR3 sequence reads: CASSQDGGFEQFF. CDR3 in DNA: TGCGCCAGCAGCCAAGATGGTGGGTTTGAGCAGTTCTTC.

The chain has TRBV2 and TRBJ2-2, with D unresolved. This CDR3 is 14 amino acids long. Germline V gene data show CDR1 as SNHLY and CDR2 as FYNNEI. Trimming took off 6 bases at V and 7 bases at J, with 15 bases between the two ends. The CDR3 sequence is CASSLHGGVGELFF. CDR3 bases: TGTGCCAGCAGCCTCCACGGTGGCGTCGGGGAGCTGTTTTTT.

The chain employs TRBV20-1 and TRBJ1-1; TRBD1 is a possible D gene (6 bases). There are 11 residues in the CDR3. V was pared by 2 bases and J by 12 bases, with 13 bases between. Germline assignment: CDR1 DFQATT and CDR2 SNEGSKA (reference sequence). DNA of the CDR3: TGCAGTGCTAGATCCGGGACATTTCCTTTCTTT. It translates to CSARSGTFPFF.

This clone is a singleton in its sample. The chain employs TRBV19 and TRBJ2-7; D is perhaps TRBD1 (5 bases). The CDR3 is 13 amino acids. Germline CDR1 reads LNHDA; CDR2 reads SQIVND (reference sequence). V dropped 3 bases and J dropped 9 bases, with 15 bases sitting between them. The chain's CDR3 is CASSIGARSVQYF. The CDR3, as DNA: TGTGCCAGTAGTATTGGGGCTAGAAGCGTGCAGTACTTC.

This CDR3 reads CASSLALGQGINEQFF. The CDR3 DNA is TGTGCCAGCAGCTTGGCCCTGGGACAGGGAATTAATGAGCAGTTCTTC. This chain links TRBV5-4 with TRBJ2-1; 9 bases match TRBD1. CDR1 and CDR2 (germline): SGHNT, YYREEE (reference sequence). V lost 0 bases and J lost 7; bases outside the gene matches: 8. The CDR3 spans 16 residues. Variable domain in full (rest from reference TRBV5-4 and TRBJ2-1): ETGVTQSPTHLIKTRGQQVTLRCSSQSGHNTVSWYQQALGQGPQFIFQYYREEENGRGNFPPRFSGLQFPNYSSELNVNALELDDSALYLCASSLALGQGINEQFFGPGTRLTVL.

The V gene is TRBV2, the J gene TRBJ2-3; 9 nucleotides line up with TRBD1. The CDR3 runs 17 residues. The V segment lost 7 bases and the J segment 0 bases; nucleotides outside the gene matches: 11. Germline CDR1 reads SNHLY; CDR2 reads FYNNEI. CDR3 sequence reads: CASTTIPGTGSTDTQYF. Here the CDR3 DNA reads TGTGCCAGCACTACCATTCCCGGGACAGGGAGCACAGATACGCAGTATTTT.

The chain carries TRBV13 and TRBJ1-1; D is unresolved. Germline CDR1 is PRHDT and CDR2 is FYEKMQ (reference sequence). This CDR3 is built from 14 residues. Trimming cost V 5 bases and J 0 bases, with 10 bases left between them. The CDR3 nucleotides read TGTGCCAGCAGCCAACAATCACTGAACACTGAAGCTTTCTTT. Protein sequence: CASSQQSLNTEAFF.

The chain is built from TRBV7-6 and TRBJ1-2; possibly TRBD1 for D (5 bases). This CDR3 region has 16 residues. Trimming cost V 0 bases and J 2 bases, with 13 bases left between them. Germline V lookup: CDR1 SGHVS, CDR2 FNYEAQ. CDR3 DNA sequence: TGTGCCAGCAGCTTAGCGGGGCGGACGTCCAACTATGGCTACACCTTC. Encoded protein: CASSLAGRTSNYGYTF.

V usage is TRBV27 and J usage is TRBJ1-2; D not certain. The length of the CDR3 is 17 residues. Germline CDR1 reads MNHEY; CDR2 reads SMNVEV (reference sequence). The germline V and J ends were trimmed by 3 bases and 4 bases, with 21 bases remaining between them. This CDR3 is CASSFSSPSGPTYGYTF. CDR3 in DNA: TGTGCCAGCAGTTTCTCGAGCCCCTCCGGGCCTACCTATGGCTACACCTTC.

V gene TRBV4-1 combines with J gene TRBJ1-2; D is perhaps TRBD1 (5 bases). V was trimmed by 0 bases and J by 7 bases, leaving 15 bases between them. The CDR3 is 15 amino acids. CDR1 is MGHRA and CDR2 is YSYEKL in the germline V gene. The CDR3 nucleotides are TGCGCCAGCAGCCAAGATAAAGGGGCGACCTCTGGCTACACCTTC. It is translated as CASSQDKGATSGYTF.

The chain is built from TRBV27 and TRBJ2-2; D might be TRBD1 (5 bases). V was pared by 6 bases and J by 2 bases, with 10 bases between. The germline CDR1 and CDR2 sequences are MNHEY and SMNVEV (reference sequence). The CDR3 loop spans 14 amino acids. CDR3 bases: TGTGCCAGCAGCGAGACAGATAACACCGGGGAGCTGTTTTTT. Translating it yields CASSETDNTGELFF.

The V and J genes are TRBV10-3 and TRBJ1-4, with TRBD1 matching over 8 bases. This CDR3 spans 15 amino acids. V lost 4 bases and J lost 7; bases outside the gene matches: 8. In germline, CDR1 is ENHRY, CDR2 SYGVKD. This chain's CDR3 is CAISGTGGALEKLFF. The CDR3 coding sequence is TGTGCCATCAGTGGAACAGGGGGAGCACTTGAAAAACTGTTTTTT.

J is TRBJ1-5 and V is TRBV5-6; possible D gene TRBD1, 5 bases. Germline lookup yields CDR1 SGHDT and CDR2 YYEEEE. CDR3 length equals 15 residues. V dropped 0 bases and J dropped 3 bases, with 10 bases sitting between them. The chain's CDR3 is CASSLVGDLNQPQHF. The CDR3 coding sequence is TGTGCCAGCAGCTTGGTTGGGGACCTCAATCAGCCCCAGCATTTT.

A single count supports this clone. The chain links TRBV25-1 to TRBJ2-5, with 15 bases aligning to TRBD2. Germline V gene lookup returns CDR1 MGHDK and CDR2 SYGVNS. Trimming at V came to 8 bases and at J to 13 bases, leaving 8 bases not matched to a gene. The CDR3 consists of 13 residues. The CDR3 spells CASRGTSGGSWYF. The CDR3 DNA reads TGTGCCAGCCGAGGGACTAGCGGGGGGTCTTGGTACTTC.

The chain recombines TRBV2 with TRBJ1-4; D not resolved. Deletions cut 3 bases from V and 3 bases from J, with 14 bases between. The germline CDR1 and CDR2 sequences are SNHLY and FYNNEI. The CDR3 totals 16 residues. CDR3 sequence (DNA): TGTGCCAGCAGTGATAGGCAGAAGGGCGCTAATGAAAAACTGTTTTTT. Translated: CASSDRQKGANEKLFF.

CDR3 sequence reads: CAWSVLSGYGYTF. The CDR3 DNA is TGTGCCTGGAGTGTACTGTCGGGCTATGGCTACACCTTC. The chain has TRBV30 and TRBJ1-2; no reliable D call. This CDR3 has 13 amino acids. Trimming pared 0 bases from V and 4 bases from J, leaving 9 bases between. The germline CDR1 and CDR2 sequences are GTSNPN and SVGIG (reference sequence).

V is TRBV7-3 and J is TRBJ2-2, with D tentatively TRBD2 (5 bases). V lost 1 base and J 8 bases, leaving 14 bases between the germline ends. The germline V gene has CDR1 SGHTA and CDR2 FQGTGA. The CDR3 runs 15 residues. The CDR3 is CASSLKPGFEGELFF. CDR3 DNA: TGTGCCAGCAGCTTAAAACCGGGGTTCGAAGGGGAGCTGTTTTTT.

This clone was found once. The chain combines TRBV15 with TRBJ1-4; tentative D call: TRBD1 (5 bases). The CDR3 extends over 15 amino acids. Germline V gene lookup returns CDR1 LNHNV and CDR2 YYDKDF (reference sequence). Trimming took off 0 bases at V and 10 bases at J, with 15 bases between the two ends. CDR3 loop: CATSREAGAGGKLFF. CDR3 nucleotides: TGTGCCACCAGCAGAGAGGCCGGGGCGGGGGGAAAACTGTTTTTT.

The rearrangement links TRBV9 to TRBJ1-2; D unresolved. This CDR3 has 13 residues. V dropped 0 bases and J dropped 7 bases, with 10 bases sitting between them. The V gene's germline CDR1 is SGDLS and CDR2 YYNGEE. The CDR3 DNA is TGTGCCAGCAGCGTAGTAGGGTTGGGTGGCTACACCTTC. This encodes CASSVVGLGGYTF.

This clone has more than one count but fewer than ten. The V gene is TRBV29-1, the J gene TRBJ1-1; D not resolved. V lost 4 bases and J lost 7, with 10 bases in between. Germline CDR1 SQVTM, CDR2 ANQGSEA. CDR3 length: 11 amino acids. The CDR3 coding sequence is TGCAGCGTTGGAGAAGGACTTGAAGCTTTCTTT. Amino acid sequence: CSVGEGLEAFF.

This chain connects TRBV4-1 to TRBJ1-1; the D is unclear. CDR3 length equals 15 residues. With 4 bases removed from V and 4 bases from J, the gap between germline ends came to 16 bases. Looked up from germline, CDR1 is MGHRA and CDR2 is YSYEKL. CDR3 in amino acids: CASSLVTAKATEAFF. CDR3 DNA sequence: TGCGCCAGCAGCCTAGTTACAGCCAAAGCCACTGAAGCTTTCTTT.

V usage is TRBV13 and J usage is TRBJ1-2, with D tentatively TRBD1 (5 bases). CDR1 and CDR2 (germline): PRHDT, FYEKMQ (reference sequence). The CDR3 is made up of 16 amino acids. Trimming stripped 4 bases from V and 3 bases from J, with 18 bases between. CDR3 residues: CASSSPGPRRDYGYTF. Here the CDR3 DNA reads TGTGCCAGCAGCTCCCCGGGGCCACGTCGGGACTATGGCTACACCTTC.

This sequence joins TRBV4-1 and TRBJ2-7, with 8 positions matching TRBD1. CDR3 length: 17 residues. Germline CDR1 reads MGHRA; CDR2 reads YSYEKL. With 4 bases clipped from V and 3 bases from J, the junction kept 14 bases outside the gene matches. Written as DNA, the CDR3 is TGCGCCAGCAGCCTCGAATATCGGGCAGGGGGCGTCTACGAGCAGTACTTC. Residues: CASSLEYRAGGVYEQYF.

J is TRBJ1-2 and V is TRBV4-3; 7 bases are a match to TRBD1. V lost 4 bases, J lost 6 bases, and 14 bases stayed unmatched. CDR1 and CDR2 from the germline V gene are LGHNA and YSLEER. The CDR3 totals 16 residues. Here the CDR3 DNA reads TGCGCCAGCAGCCCTGACAGGGCGGGACTGCAAGATGGCTACACCTTC. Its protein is CASSPDRAGLQDGYTF.

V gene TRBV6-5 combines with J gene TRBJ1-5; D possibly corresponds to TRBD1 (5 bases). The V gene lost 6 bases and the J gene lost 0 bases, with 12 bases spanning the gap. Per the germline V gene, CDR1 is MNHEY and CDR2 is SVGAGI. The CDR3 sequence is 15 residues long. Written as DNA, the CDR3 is TGTGCCAGCAGGGGACGGATGAATAGCAATCAGCCCCAGCATTTT. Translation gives CASRGRMNSNQPQHF.

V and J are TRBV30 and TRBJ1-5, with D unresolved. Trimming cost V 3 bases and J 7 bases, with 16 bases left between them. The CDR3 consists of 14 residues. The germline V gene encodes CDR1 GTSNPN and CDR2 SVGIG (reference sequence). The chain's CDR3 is CAWRPREFQQPQHF. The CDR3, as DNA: TGTGCCTGGAGGCCAAGAGAGTTTCAACAGCCCCAGCATTTT.

In DNA form, the CDR3 reads TGTGCCAGCAGTTCCCCCCTGACAGGGGAAAGGGGCGTCCTGACTTTC. Translated: CASSSPLTGERGVLTF. V usage is TRBV5-6 and J usage is TRBJ2-6; 8 bases match TRBD1. This CDR3 is built from 16 residues. The germline V gene encodes CDR1 SGHDT and CDR2 YYEEEE. The trim removed 5 bases at V and 12 bases at J, leaving 16 bases unmatched.